The entry that follows covers one TCR beta chain sequence. No cognate antigen has been identified for it. The junction departs from germline at one end; a sequencing error may be responsible. From the germline V gene, CDR1 is ENHRY and CDR2 is SYGVKD. The CDR3 holds 13 amino acids from the cysteine to the phenylalanine. Only the CDR3 DNA stays, 39 bases, in frame from base 1. These data come from a study of blood T cell repertoires in COVID-19 (TCRdb year 2020). About the investigation overall: Samples from collaborators originated in the United States, Italy and Spain and spanned both the acute and convalescent phases of COVID-19. The samples were drawn from the first 160 participants of the ongoing ImmuneRACE study and from roughly 1,300 subjects provided by 6 global collaborators. HLA class I and class II types, where available, came from metadata supplied by the sample provider rather than from assay-based typing. The dataset comprised deeply sampled blood TCRbeta repertoires from subjects exposed to, actively infected with, or recovered from COVID-19. The material from the prospective study consisted of cDNA or gDNA derived from T cells, B-cell-depleted T cells, or PBMCs. The repertoires were released in a freely available public database meant as a resource for research on the immune response to SARS-CoV-2. Nearly every sample came with metadata listing a de-identified subject ID, COVID-19 status, age in years and sex.

Whole blood was collected in K2EDTA tubes by collaborating institutions according to the institutions' own protocols. For TCRbeta analysis, collaborators shipped samples in one of three forms: frozen whole blood, isolated PBMCs, or DNA extracted from either of those sample types. Results the study describes overall, beyond this receptor: The quantity of clinical and demographic metadata differed by source and by participant and was supplied without curation.

TCRbeta CDR3 regions were amplified from genomic DNA by means of the immunoSEQ Assay, a bias-controlled multiplex PCR. The paper's data handling went like this. The number of nucleated cells in each sample was estimated by amplification of reference gene primers within the assay. To quantify the absolute abundance of each unique TCRbeta CDR3 rearrangement, sequence reads were collapsed and filtered. For each sample, productive Simpson clonality was calculated as the square root of Simpson's diversity index across productive rearrangements. As stored in TCRdb, this immuneACCESS dataset retains in-frame rearrangements with V and J assigned. A fraction of the clones does not appear; measured against another copy, unresolved V genes explain less than half of the discrepancy, and the remainder lacks a known reason. Clonal size and the V and J genes are those of that table, whereas D and trimming came from the DNA. The sample has tens of thousands of clones on record, 70% to 90% of them singletons. Roughly 5% of the sample lies in the top ten.

The rearrangement joined TRBV10-3 to TRBJ2-1; the D gene is not confidently resolved. The specimen sequenced was peripheral blood. The receptor comes from a human donor in a cohort sampled during active COVID-19. This receptor carries the CDR3 CAISESTNNEQFF. The nucleotide sequence reads as follows: TGTGCCATCAGTGAGTCTACAAACAATGAACAGTTCTTC.